The entry below gives a single T cell receptor (beta chain) sequence along with its context. These data belong to a study of OX40 agonist ivuxolimab in advanced cancers. Repertoires were generated with immunoSEQ multiplex PCR, while TCRdb's copy carries only in-frame clones and drops some. The sample lists over 55,000 clones, about 81% occurring once. The receptor's source is an adult with an advanced solid tumor such as melanoma, head and neck, liver or kidney cancer. The starting material was CD4+ or CD8+ T cells sorted from blood, obtained in a trial of the OX40 agonist ivuxolimab.

This CDR3 reads CASSTGTGGYGYTF. DNA for the CDR3: TGTGCCAGCAGTACCGGGACAGGGGGCTATGGCTACACCTTC. This rearrangement joins TRBV9 to TRBJ1-2, with 11 bases fitting TRBD1. From germline, CDR1 is SGDLS and CDR2 YYNGEE. This CDR3 contains 14 residues. V lost 5 bases and J lost 4; bases outside the gene matches: 4.